The next 16 T cell receptor beta chains were all read from a single sample in a study of blood T cell repertoires in COVID-19. Produced via immunoSEQ multiplex PCR; TCRdb's table is partial and in-frame only. The data hold 150,000 or so clones, with about 86% observed a single time. What was sequenced was peripheral blood. These receptors originate from a woman aged 80 or over with acute or convalescent COVID-19.

This chain connects TRBV4-1 to TRBJ2-7; 10 bases match TRBD1. With 3 bases clipped from V and 2 bases from J, the junction kept 4 bases outside the gene matches. This CDR3 has 15 amino acids. CDR1 is MGHRA, CDR2 YSYEKL, per germline. The CDR3 DNA reads as TGCGCCAGCAGCCAGCTGACAGGGGGCCCCTACGAGCAGTACTTC. Protein product: CASSQLTGGPYEQYF.

J is TRBJ1-1 and V is TRBV5-1, with TRBD1 as a possible D gene (5 bases). The CDR3 has 15 amino acids. Trimming cost V 4 bases and J 1 base, with 14 bases left between them. CDR1 is SGHRS and CDR2 is YFSETQ in the germline V gene. CDR3 region: CASSDSLAGNTEAFF. The CDR3, as DNA: TGCGCCAGCAGCGACAGCCTGGCAGGGAACACTGAAGCTTTCTTT.

The chain employs TRBV12-3 or TRBV12-4 and TRBJ1-3; D gene unclear. V gave up 5 bases and J gave up 3 bases, with 8 bases separating them. This CDR3 is built from 13 residues. The CDR3 loop reads CASSRFGGNTIYF. CDR3 DNA: TGTGCCAGCAGTCGATTCGGTGGAAACACCATATATTTT.

V and J are TRBV4-3 and TRBJ1-2, with TRBD1 matching over 11 bases. CDR3 size: 19 residues. V shed 0 bases, J shed 4 bases, and the junction held 13 bases outside the gene matches. The V gene's germline CDR1 is LGHNA and CDR2 YSLEER. This chain's CDR3 is CASSQEATGQGGTVYGYTF. For the CDR3, the DNA is TGCGCCAGCAGCCAAGAAGCCACGGGACAGGGGGGGACAGTCTATGGCTACACCTTC.

The J gene is TRBJ2-1, the V gene TRBV7-3; TRBD2 aligns across 7 bases. Trimming took 5 bases from V and 0 from J; bases not matched to a gene: 7. The CDR3 length is 16 residues. Germline loops: CDR1 SGHTA, CDR2 FQGTGA. The CDR3 sequence is CASSVSSGYSYNEQFF. CDR3 in DNA: TGTGCCAGCAGCGTATCTAGCGGATACTCCTACAATGAGCAGTTCTTC.

This sequence joins TRBV7-9 and TRBJ2-1; 7 bases map to TRBD1. Germline trimming cut 5 bases from V and 5 bases from J; bases unmatched to any gene: 3. This CDR3 has 13 amino acids. The germline V gene has CDR1 SEHNR and CDR2 FQNEAQ (reference sequence). The CDR3 loop is CASSVGQDNEQFF. CDR3 nucleotide sequence: TGTGCCAGCAGCGTTGGACAGGACAATGAGCAGTTCTTC.

The V gene is TRBV7-2, the J gene TRBJ1-2; D is unclear. This CDR3 spans 12 amino acids. V lost 2 bases and J 8 bases, leaving 9 bases between the germline ends. Germline CDR1 SGHTA, CDR2 FQGNSA. CDR3 loop: CASSLPGEGYTF. The CDR3 region has the DNA TGTGCCAGCAGCTTACCCGGGGAAGGCTACACCTTC.

This sequence joins TRBV19 and TRBJ1-5; maybe TRBD1 (6 bases). Per the germline V gene, CDR1 is LNHDA and CDR2 is SQIVND (reference sequence). Trimming shortened V by 7 bases and J by 3 bases, and 19 bases separated the two germline ends. The CDR3 loop spans 16 amino acids. The CDR3 spells CASIRTEGHDNQPQHF. Here the CDR3 DNA reads TGTGCCAGTATCCGGACCGAGGGACATGACAATCAGCCCCAGCATTTT.

The chain recombines TRBV10-3 with TRBJ1-1; possibly TRBD1 for D (6 bases). Per the germline V gene, CDR1 is ENHRY and CDR2 is SYGVKD. The CDR3 length is 15 residues. V shed 3 bases and J shed 1 base, with 12 bases lying between them. CDR3 residues: CAISDDRRRNTEAFF. CDR3 nucleotide sequence: TGTGCCATCAGTGATGACAGGAGGAGGAACACTGAAGCTTTCTTT.

The V gene is TRBV18, the J gene TRBJ1-1; D uncertain. The CDR3 runs 12 residues. Germline assignment: CDR1 KGHSH and CDR2 LQKENI. V was shortened by 1 base and J by 5 bases, with 5 bases between the two germline ends. The DNA of the CDR3 is TGTGCCAGCTCACCACGAGATACTGAAGCTTTCTTT. This sequence encodes CASSPRDTEAFF.

V is TRBV20-1 and J is TRBJ1-4; D perhaps matches TRBD1 (5 bases). This CDR3 has 11 amino acids. Trimming removed 6 bases at V and 7 bases at J, with 9 bases between. Germline CDR1 reads DFQATT; CDR2 reads SNEGSKA (reference sequence). The DNA of the CDR3 is TGCAGTGCCCCAGACAGTGAAAAACTGTTTTTT. This encodes CSAPDSEKLFF.

In DNA form, the CDR3 reads TGTGCCATCACCGCGTCGGGGGGCTATGGCTACACCTTC. This encodes CAITASGGYGYTF. The chain carries TRBV10-3 and TRBJ1-2; the D gene is possibly TRBD1 (5 bases). The CDR3 extends over 13 amino acids. V lost 7 bases, J lost 4 bases, and 13 bases lay in between. Germline CDR1 is ENHRY and CDR2 is SYGVKD.

The chain recombines TRBV13 with TRBJ1-2; 12 nucleotides align to TRBD1. Germline CDR1 is PRHDT and CDR2 is FYEKMQ (reference sequence). The CDR3 runs 16 residues. V lost 5 bases and J lost 8; bases outside the gene matches: 12. The CDR3 nucleotides read TGTGCCAGCAGCGCCCCTCCGGGACAGGGGGCTTCGGGCTACACCTTC. It yields the protein CASSAPPGQGASGYTF.

The chain joins TRBV5-1 to TRBJ1-3; D perhaps matches TRBD1 (6 bases). This CDR3 is 16 amino acids long. V was trimmed by 0 bases and J by 2 bases, leaving 12 bases between them. Germline assignment: CDR1 SGHRS and CDR2 YFSETQ. The CDR3 loop is CASSLGAAGAGNTIYF. DNA of the CDR3: TGCGCCAGCAGCTTGGGCGCGGCAGGGGCTGGAAACACCATATATTTT.

The rearrangement links TRBV24-1 to TRBJ2-3; 8 bases align to TRBD1. The ends lost 6 bases at V and 1 base at J; junction bases unmatched: 2. The CDR3 has 14 residues. Germline loops: CDR1 KGHDR, CDR2 SFDVKD. CDR3 protein: CATSSGQGTDTQYF. In DNA form, the CDR3 reads TGTGCCACCAGTTCGGGACAGGGCACAGATACGCAGTATTTT.

The chain couples TRBV11-2 to TRBJ2-2; 9 bases match TRBD2. The CDR3 extends over 17 amino acids. J was trimmed by 3 bases and V by 4 bases; bases with no gene match: 9. CDR1 is SGHAT, CDR2 FQNNGV, per germline. The chain's CDR3 is CASSSSRGGSYTGELFF. Here the CDR3 DNA reads TGTGCCAGCAGCTCTTCGCGGGGGGGAAGTTACACCGGGGAGCTGTTTTTT.